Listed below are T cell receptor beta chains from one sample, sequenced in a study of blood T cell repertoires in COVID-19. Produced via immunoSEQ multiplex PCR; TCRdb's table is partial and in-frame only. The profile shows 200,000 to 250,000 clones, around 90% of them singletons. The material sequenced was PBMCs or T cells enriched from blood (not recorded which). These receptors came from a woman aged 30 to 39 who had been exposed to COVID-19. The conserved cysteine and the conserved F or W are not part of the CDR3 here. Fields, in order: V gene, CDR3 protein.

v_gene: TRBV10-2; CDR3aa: ASSESRPEGARETQY
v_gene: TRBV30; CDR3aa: AYRQGSIYGYT
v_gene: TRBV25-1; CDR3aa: ASKGTGWNEKLF
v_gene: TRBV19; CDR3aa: ASRFRDRNYGYT
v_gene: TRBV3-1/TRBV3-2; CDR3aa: ASSASTGNTIY
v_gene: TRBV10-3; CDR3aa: AISETGVQPQH
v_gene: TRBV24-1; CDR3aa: ATSSYSPFSSYNEQF
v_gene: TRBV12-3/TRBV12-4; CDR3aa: ASSIRTPNEQF
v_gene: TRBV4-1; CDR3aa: ASSQVGQSPTGELF
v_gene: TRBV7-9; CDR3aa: ASSFFLGGRAKNIQY
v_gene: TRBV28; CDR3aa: ASRNQQTGTSGNTIY
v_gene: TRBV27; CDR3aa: ASSSAQDGNSPLH
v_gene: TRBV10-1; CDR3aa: ASRLDGHPNTEAF
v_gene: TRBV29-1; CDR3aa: SVVGLGEGTEAF
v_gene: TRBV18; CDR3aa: ASSPRPGTGRNYGYT
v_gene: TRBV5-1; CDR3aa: ASSLGLAGFNEQF
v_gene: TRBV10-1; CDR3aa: ASSPNLAGGVETQY
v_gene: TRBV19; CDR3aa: ASSRVEGDGKLF
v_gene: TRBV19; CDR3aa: ASSTPGQGMANTIY
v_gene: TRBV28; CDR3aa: ASSLIALQETQY
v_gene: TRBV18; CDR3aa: ASSPPIALSYNEQF
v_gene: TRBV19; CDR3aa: ASSARWDREVGTGELF
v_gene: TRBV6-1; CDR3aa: ASSEGPAANTGELF
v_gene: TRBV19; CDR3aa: ASTPPRDRVANTIY
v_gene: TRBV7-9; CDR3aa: ASSFPTFYEQY
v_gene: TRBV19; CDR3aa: ASSIKGQGRSPLH
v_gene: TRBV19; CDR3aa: ASKGGWDTEAF
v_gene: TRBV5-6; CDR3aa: ASSLAWWTGQETQY
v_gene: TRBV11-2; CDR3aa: ASSLYAGGSYEQY
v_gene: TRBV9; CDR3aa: ASSVGGRVENTIY
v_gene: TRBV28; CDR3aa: ASSFGRLTLNTEAF
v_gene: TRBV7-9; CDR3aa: ASSLGVDRGGVFETQY
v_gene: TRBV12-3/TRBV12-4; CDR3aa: ASSLLQGHEQY
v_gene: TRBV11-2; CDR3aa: ASRGGSYEQY
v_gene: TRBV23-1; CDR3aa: ASSHLPTGEAF
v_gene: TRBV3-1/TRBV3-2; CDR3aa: ASSQEGGLRNTEAF
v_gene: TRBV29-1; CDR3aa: SVDGQGGYGAF
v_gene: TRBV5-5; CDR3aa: ASNLPGSNEQF
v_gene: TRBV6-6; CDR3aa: ASTLSSSGDTQY
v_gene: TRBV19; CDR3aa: ASSKQFGTANTGELF
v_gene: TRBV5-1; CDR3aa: ASSPETVSGNTIY
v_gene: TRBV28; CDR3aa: ASIFGQPNSNQPQH
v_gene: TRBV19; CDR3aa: ASSAPGGRSNQPQH
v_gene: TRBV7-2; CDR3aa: ASSLDRLNEQF
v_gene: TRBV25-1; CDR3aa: ASSPLGQGDGETQY
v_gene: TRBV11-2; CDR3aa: ASSLDRGFGEKLF
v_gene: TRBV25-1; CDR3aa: ASSSSDQPQH
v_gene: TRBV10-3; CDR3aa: AISVTGGSGNTIY
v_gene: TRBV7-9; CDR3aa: ASSRSGRARGEDIQY
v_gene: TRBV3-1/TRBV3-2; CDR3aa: ASSQVDGVYGYT
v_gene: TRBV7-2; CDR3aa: ASSFRGQGNSPLH
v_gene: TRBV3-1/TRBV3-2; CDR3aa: ASSSQRGQANTEAF
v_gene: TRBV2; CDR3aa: ASSEVQGAVDEQF
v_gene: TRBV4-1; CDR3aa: ASSELFQETQY